The next 5 T cell receptor beta chains were all read from a single sample in a study of human T cells and chemical hapten exposure (dated by TCRdb to 2020 to 2022). Library prep was done by RACE. Reads for this sample came from a NextSeq 500. The public reads were reanalyzed by TCRdb: fastp trimming at Q25, MiXCR alignment, in-frame beta chains only. CDR3 protein sequences are deduplicated, and each keeps its most common genes and DNA. Across this sample there are about 260,000 distinct CDR3 sequences, with approximately 8.6% seen only once. Roughly 2.5% of the sample is taken by the ten largest. This sample's time point label indicates: pre-sensitization, week 0. The label giving this sample's treatment or condition can be read as: therapeutic diphenylcyclopropenone sensitization with weekly scalp DPC. This material consisted of whole blood, taken in connection with sensitization to the hapten diphenylcyclopropenone (DPC). The receptors were gathered from a woman aged 40 to 55 with alopecia areata. Some clones in this sample may be carry-over from other donors' samples.

For this clonotype: Lacking the conserved final phenylalanine or tryptophan, this CDR3 likely reflects a read error. V usage is TRBV4-2 and J usage is TRBJ2-7; 10 bases map to TRBD2. The ends lost 0 bases at V and 2 bases at J; junction bases unmatched: 7. The CDR3 is made up of 17 amino acids. Germline V gene lookup returns CDR1 LGHNA and CDR2 YNFKEQ. The CDR3 loop is CASSQEAWSGRAYEQYY. CDR3 bases: TGTGCCAGCAGCCAAGAAGCCTGGAGCGGGAGGGCCTACGAGCAGTACTAC.

This clonotype was seen ten or more times. The chain is built from TRBV11-2 and TRBJ2-2; D unclear. V gave up 2 bases and J gave up 0 bases, with 1 base separating them. Germline loops: CDR1 SGHAT, CDR2 FQNNGV. The CDR3 totals 13 residues. The CDR3 DNA is TGTGCCAGCAGCTTACCGAACACCGGGGAGCTGTTTTTT. Protein: CASSLPNTGELFF.

Only a few counts were recorded for this clonotype. This chain uses TRBV27 with TRBJ1-2; 11 nucleotides line up with TRBD1. This CDR3 comprises 19 residues. With V trimmed by 2 bases and J by 1 base, 12 bases remained unmatched. Germline CDR1 MNHEY, CDR2 SMNVEV (reference sequence). The CDR3 DNA is TGTGCCAGCAGTTTAAGAGCCGGGACAGGGGGATCCTTTAACTATGGCTACACCTTC. Encoded protein: CASSLRAGTGGSFNYGYTF.

The chain couples TRBV29-1 to TRBJ2-1; TRBD2 aligns across 12 bases. The length of the CDR3 is 14 residues. Unmatched junction bases numbered 2, after V lost 4 bases and J lost 4 bases. From germline, CDR1 is SQVTM and CDR2 ANQGSEA. CDR3 bases: TGCAGCGTTGTGGGACTAGCGGGTTACAATGAGCAGTTCTTC. Translated, it gives CSVVGLAGYNEQFF.

The chain carries TRBV6-2 or TRBV6-3 and TRBJ1-5, with D maybe TRBD1 (6 bases). V was trimmed by 2 bases and J by 5 bases, leaving 10 bases between them. The germline CDR1 and CDR2 sequences are MNHEY and SVGEGT. This CDR3 comprises 14 residues. CDR3 sequence reads: CASSYGSGDQPQHF. CDR3 DNA sequence: TGTGCCAGCAGTTACGGGTCAGGGGATCAGCCCCAGCATTTT.